This TCR beta chain is from a study of T cells in Graves' hyperthyroidism and ophthalmopathy. Trimming removed 6 bases at V and 4 bases at J, with 19 bases between. In germline, CDR1 is PRHDT, CDR2 FYEKMQ (reference sequence). The CDR3 is 16 residues long. The TCR beta CDR3 regions underwent amplification using RNA transcripts as the source. First-round RT-PCR of the TCR CDR3 relied on the HTBI primer set. TCRdb called the multiplex PCR reads again in MiXCR, with one record for every CDR3 protein. The top ten hold roughly 47% of the sample, which has 450,000 to 600,000 distinct CDR3 sequences, just under 20% seen once.

The source of this sequence is a man aged 40-49 years with Graves' ophthalmopathy. The specimen sequenced was blood. The V call is TRBV13, the J call TRBJ2-1, with D possibly being TRBD2 (6 bases). CDR3 sequence (DNA): TGTGCCAGCAGTGCTATCGGGAGAAGGTTGTACAATGAGCAGTTCTTC. Translated: CASSAIGRRLYNEQFF.